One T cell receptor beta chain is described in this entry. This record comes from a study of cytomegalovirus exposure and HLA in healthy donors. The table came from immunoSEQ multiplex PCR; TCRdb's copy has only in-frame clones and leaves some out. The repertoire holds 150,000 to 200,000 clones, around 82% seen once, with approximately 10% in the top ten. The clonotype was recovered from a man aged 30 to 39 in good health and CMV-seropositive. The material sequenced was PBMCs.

The CDR3 sequence is CASSLSDGETQYF. CDR3 nucleotide sequence: TGTGCCAGCAGTTTATCCGATGGCGAGACCCAGTACTTC. This chain connects TRBV27 to TRBJ2-5; D uncertain. The CDR3 totals 13 residues. The ends were cut back, 0 bases at V and 5 bases at J, with 7 bases in the middle. Looked up from germline, CDR1 is MNHEY and CDR2 is SMNVEV (reference sequence).